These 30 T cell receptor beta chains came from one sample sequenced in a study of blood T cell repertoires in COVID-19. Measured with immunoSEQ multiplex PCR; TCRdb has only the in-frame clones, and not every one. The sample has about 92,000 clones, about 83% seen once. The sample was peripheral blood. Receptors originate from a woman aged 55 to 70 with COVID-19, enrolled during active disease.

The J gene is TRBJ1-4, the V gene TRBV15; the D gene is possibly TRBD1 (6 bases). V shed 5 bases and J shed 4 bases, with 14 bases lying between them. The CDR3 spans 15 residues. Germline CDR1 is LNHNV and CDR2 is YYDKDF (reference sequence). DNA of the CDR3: TGTGCCACCAGCTTCCGGGACACCGGTAATGAAAAACTGTTTTTT. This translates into CATSFRDTGNEKLFF.

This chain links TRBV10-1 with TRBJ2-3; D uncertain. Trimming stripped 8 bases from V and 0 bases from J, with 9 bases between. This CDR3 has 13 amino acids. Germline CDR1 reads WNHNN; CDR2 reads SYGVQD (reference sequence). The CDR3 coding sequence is TGCGCCAGCCAGAGGCTTAGCACAGATACGCAGTATTTT. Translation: CASQRLSTDTQYF.

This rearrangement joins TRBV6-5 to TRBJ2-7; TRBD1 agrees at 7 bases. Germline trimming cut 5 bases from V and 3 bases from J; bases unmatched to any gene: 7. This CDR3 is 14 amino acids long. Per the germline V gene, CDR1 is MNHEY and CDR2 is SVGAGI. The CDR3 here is CASSRNRGNYEQYF. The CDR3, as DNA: TGTGCCAGCAGTCGTAACAGGGGTAACTACGAGCAGTACTTC.

DNA of the CDR3: TGTGCCAGCTCACCTGCACAGGGGAACATTCAGTACTTC. Amino acid sequence: CASSPAQGNIQYF. The chain recombines TRBV18 with TRBJ2-4, with 7 bases identical to TRBD1. Germline V lookup: CDR1 KGHSH, CDR2 LQKENI. Trimming removed 3 bases from V and 7 bases from J; junction bases left unmatched: 3. This CDR3 region has 13 residues.

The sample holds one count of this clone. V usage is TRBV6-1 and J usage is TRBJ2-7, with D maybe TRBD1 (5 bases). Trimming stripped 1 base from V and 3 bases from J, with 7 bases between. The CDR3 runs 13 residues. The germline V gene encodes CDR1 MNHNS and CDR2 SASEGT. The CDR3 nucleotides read TGTGCCAGCAGTGAAGGGGGCCGCTACGAGCAGTACTTC. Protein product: CASSEGGRYEQYF.

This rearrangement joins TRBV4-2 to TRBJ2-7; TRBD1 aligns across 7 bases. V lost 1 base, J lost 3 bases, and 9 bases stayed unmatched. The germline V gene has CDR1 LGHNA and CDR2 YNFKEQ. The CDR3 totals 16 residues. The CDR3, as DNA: TGTGCCAGCAGCCAAGCGACGACAGGGATCGTCTACGAGCAGTACTTC. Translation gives CASSQATTGIVYEQYF.

The CDR3 region is CSASGPLPGETQYF. CDR3 coding DNA: TGCAGTGCTAGTGGACCTCTACCAGGGGAGACCCAGTACTTC. V is TRBV20-1 and J is TRBJ2-5, with a weak D call TRBD1 (5 bases). The V and J ends lost 3 bases and 5 bases respectively, with 16 bases between them. The CDR3 consists of 14 residues. The germline CDR1 and CDR2 sequences are DFQATT and SNEGSKA (reference sequence).

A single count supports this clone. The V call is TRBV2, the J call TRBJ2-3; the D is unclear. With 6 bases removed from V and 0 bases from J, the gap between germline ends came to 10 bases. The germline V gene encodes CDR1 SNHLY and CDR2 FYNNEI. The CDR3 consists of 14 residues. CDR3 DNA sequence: TGTGCCAGCAGCGAGCTTCTTAGCACAGATACGCAGTATTTT. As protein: CASSELLSTDTQYF.

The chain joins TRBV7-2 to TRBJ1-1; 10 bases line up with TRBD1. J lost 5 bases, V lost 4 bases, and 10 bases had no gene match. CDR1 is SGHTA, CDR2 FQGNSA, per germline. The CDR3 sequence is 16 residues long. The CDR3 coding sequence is TGTGCCAGCAGCTCAGGTCCTGGGACAGGGGAAACTGAAGCTTTCTTT. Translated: CASSSGPGTGETEAFF.

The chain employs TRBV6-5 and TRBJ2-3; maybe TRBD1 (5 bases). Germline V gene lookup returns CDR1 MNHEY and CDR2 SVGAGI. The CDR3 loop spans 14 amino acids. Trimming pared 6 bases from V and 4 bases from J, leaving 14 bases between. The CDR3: CASRVQGPSDTQYF. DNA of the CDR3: TGTGCCAGCAGGGTCCAGGGTCCCTCAGATACGCAGTATTTT.

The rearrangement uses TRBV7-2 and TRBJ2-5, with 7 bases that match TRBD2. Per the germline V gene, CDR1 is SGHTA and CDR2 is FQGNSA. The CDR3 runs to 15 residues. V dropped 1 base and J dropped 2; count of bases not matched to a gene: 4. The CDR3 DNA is TGTGCCAGCAGCTTAGTTAGAGCGGGGCAAGAGACCCAGTACTTC. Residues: CASSLVRAGQETQYF.

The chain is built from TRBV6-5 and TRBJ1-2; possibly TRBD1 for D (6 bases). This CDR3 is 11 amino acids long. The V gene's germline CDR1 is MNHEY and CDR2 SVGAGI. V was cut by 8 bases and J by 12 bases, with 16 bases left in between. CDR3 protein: CASGRQGRNTF. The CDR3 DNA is TGTGCCAGCGGGCGGCAGGGGCGGAACACCTTC.

CDR3 residues: CASSPGQGTYTEAFF. The DNA for the CDR3 is TGTGCCAGCTCACCGGGACAGGGGACCTACACTGAAGCTTTCTTT. The chain joins TRBV18 to TRBJ1-1, with TRBD1 matching 10 bases. Germline assignment: CDR1 KGHSH and CDR2 LQKENI. This CDR3 is 15 amino acids long. Trimming cost V 3 bases and J 3 bases; bases outside gene matches: 4.

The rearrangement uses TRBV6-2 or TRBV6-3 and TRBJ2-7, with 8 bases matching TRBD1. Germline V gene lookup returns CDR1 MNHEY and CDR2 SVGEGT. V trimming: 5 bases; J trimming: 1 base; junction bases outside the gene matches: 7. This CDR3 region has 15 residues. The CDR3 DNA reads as TGTGCCAGCAGTGACAGGGGACCAAAATCCTACGAGCAGTACTTC. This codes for CASSDRGPKSYEQYF.

CDR3 nucleotide sequence: TGTGCCAGCAGGCCTCAGGGGATGGCGCAGCCCCAGCATTTT. Residues: CASRPQGMAQPQHF. The chain carries TRBV27 and TRBJ1-5; maybe TRBD1 (6 bases). V was cut by 6 bases and J by 7 bases, with 16 bases left in between. CDR1 MNHEY and CDR2 SMNVEV come from the germline V gene (reference sequence). This CDR3 has 14 residues.

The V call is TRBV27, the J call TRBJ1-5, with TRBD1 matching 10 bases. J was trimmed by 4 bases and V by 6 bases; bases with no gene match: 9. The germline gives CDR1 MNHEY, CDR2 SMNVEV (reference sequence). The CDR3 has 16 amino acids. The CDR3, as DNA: TGTGCCAGCAGCCCCCTCGGACAGGGGGTAAATCAGCCCCAGCATTTT. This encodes CASSPLGQGVNQPQHF.

The CDR3 loop is CATSRTGNLYNEQFF. CDR3 sequence (DNA): TGTGCCACGAGCCGGACAGGTAATCTTTACAATGAGCAGTTCTTC. The chain combines TRBV19 with TRBJ2-1, with TRBD1 matching over 7 bases. The CDR3 contains 15 residues. Trimming at V came to 10 bases and at J to 4 bases, leaving 13 bases not matched to a gene. CDR1 LNHDA and CDR2 SQIVND come from the germline V gene (reference sequence).

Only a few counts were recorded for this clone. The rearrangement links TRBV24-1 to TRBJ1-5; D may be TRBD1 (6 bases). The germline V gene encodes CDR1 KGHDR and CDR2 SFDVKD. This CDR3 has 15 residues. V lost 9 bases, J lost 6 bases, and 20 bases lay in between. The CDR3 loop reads CATAPGGGLFQPQHF. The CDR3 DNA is TGTGCCACCGCTCCCGGGGGGGGGCTGTTTCAGCCCCAGCATTTT.

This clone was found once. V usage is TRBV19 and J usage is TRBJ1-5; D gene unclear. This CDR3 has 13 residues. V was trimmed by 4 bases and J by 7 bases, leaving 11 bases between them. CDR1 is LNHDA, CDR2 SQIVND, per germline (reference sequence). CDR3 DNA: TGTGCCAGTAGTACCGCACAGTGGCAGCCCCAGCATTTT. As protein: CASSTAQWQPQHF.

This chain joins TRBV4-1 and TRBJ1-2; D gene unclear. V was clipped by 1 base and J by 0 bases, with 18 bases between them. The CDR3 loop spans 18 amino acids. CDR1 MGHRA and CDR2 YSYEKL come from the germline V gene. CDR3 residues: CASSQVVRRRAANYGYTF. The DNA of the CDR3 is TGCGCCAGCAGCCAAGTCGTGCGGCGGCGGGCAGCTAACTATGGCTACACCTTC.

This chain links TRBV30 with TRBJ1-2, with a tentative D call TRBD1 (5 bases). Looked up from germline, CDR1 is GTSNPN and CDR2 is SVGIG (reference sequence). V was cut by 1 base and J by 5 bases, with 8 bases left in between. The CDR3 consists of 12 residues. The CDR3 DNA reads TGTGCCTGGAGTGGACAGCGATATGGCTACACCTTC. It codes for CAWSGQRYGYTF.

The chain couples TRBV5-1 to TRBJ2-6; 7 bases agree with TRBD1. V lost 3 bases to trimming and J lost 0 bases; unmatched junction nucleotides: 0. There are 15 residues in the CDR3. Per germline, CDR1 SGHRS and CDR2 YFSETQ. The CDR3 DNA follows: TGCGCCAGCAGCTGGGACAGCTCTGGGGCCAACGTCCTGACTTTC. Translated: CASSWDSSGANVLTF.

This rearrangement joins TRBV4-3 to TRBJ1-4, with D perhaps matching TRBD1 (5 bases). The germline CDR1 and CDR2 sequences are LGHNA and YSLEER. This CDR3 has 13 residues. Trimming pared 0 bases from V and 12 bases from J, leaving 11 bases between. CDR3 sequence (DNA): TGCGCCAGCAGCCAAGATCGGGGGTTAGAACTGTTTTTT. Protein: CASSQDRGLELFF.

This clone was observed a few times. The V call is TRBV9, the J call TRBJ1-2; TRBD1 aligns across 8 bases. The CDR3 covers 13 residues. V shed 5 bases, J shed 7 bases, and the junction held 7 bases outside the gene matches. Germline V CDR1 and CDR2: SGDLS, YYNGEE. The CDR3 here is CASSSGQGAGYTF. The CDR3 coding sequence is TGTGCCAGCAGTTCCGGACAGGGAGCTGGCTACACCTTC.

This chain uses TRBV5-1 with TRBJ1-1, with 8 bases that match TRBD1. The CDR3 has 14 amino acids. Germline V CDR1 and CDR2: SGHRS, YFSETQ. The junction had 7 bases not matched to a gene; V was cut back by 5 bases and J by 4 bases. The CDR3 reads CASRRTGRITEAFF. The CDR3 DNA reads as TGCGCCAGCAGGCGGACAGGGAGGATCACTGAAGCTTTCTTT.

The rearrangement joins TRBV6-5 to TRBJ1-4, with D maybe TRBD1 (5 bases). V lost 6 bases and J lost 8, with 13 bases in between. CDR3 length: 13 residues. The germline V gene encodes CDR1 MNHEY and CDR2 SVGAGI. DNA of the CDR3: TGTGCCAGCAGGCGGGGGGACGGCGAAAAACTGTTTTTT. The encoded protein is CASRRGDGEKLFF.

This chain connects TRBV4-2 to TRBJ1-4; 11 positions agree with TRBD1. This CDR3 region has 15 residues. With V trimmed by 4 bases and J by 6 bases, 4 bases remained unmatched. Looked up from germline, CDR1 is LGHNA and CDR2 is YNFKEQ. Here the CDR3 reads CASSPGQGAHEKLFF. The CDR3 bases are TGTGCCAGCAGCCCCGGACAGGGGGCGCATGAAAAACTGTTTTTT.

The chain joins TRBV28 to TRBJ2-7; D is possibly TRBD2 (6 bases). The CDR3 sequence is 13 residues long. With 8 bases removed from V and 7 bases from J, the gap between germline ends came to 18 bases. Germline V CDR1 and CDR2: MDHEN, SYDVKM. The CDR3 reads CASGGAGNGEQYF. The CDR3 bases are TGTGCCAGCGGCGGGGCAGGCAACGGAGAGCAGTACTTC.

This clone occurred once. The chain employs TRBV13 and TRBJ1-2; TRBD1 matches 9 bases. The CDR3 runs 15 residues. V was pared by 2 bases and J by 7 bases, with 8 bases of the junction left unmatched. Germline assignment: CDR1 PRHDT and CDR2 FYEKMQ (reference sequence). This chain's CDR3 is CASSLRRTGAAGYTF. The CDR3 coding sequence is TGTGCCAGCAGCTTAAGGAGGACAGGGGCGGCTGGCTACACCTTC. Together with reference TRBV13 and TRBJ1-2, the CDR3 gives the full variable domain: AAGVIQSPRHLIKEKRETATLKCYPIPRHDTVYWYQQGPGQDPQFLISFYEKMQSDKGSIPDRFSAQQFSDYHSELNMSSLELGDSALYFCASSLRRTGAAGYTFGSGTRLTVV.

The CDR3 here is CASSPSGGTFNEQFF. The CDR3 DNA follows: TGTGCCAGCAGCCCGAGCGGGGGGACCTTCAATGAGCAGTTCTTC. This chain joins TRBV7-3 and TRBJ2-1; 9 nucleotides align to TRBD2. With V trimmed by 5 bases and J by 6 bases, 8 bases remained unmatched. Germline values: CDR1 SGHTA, CDR2 FQGTGA. The CDR3 extends over 15 amino acids.